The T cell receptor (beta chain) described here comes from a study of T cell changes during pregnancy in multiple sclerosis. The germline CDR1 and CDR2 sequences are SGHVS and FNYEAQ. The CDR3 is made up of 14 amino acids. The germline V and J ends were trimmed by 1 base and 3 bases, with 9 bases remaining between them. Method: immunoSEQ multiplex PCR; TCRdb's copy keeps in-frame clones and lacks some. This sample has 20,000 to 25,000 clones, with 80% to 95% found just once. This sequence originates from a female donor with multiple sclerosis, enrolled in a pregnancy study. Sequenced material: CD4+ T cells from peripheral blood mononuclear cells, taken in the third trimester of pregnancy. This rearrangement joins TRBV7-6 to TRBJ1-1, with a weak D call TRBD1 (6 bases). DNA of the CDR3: TGTGCCAGCAGCTTAGTACAGGGCCACACTGAAGCTTTCTTT. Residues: CASSLVQGHTEAFF.